One and the same sample provided the 21 T cell receptor beta chains below, sequenced in a study of Ad26.COV2.S vaccination and SARS-CoV-2 variants. Indicated treatment: some 20 received Ad26.COV2.S at low or high dose, single or two shots; a few received placebo; per-sample allocation not given. Samples came from day 63 after the first vaccine or placebo injection. The table came from immunoSEQ multiplex PCR; TCRdb's copy has only in-frame clones and leaves some out. The sample consists of about 380,000 clones, around four fifths of them appearing once. Source: peripheral blood, taken in a trial of Ad26.COV2.S vaccine versus placebo. Receptors originate from a person between 18 and 60 years old who received the Ad26.COV2.S COVID-19 vaccine or a placebo.

Regarding this clone: Other DNA sequences within the sample encode an identical CDR3. The chain joins TRBV5-1 to TRBJ2-5; 7 bases line up with TRBD2. This CDR3 is 17 amino acids long. CDR1 SGHRS and CDR2 YFSETQ come from the germline V gene. The ends lost 0 bases at V and 2 bases at J; junction bases unmatched: 10. In DNA form, the CDR3 reads TGCGCCAGCAGCTTGGGGGTGCTTCTAGCGGAACAAGAGACCCAGTACTTC. Translating gives CASSLGVLLAEQETQYF.

This chain uses TRBV4-1 with TRBJ1-3, with TRBD1 matching over 7 bases. Germline V gene data show CDR1 as MGHRA and CDR2 as YSYEKL. Trimming removed 3 bases from V and 4 bases from J; junction bases left unmatched: 3. This CDR3 region has 14 residues. This chain's CDR3 is CASSQEGQGNTIYF. CDR3 in DNA: TGCGCCAGCAGCCAGGAGGGACAGGGAAACACCATATATTTT.

J is TRBJ2-7 and V is TRBV27; a possible D gene is TRBD2 (5 bases). Germline loops: CDR1 MNHEY, CDR2 SMNVEV (reference sequence). The V end lost 5 bases, the J end lost 0 bases, and 14 bases lay between the germline ends. The CDR3 is 15 amino acids. The CDR3 is CASSLRAGTSYEQYF. As DNA, the CDR3 is TGTGCCAGCAGTCTGAGGGCAGGAACCTCCTACGAGCAGTACTTC.

The CDR3 nucleotides read TGTGCCAGCAGCCCCCAACTGGGGGATGAGCAGTTCTTC. Protein: CASSPQLGDEQFF. V usage is TRBV9 and J usage is TRBJ2-1, with D perhaps given as TRBD1 or TRBD2 (5 bases each). V dropped 4 bases and J dropped 8 bases, with 13 bases sitting between them. The CDR3 spans 13 residues. Germline loops: CDR1 SGDLS, CDR2 YYNGEE.

This rearrangement joins TRBV13 to TRBJ1-2, with D unclear. Trimming stripped 5 bases from V and 2 bases from J, with 15 bases between. This CDR3 spans 15 amino acids. CDR1 is PRHDT and CDR2 is FYEKMQ in the germline V gene (reference sequence). The CDR3: CASSQSLDGNYGYTF. The CDR3 region has the DNA TGTGCCAGCAGCCAGTCCTTGGACGGAAACTATGGCTACACCTTC.

The chain uses TRBV7-6 and TRBJ2-7; 9 positions match TRBD1. The germline CDR1 and CDR2 sequences are SGHVS and FNYEAQ. V shed 1 base, J shed 7 bases, and the junction held 14 bases outside the gene matches. CDR3 length equals 17 residues. The DNA of the CDR3 is TGTGCCAGCAGCTTAGGGATTCTTCGGGACAGGGCTGGAGAGCAGTACTTC. This gives the protein CASSLGILRDRAGEQYF.

V and J are TRBV25-1 and TRBJ2-7; a possible D gene is TRBD2 (7 bases). CDR3 length: 16 amino acids. V shed 2 bases and J shed 0 bases, with 14 bases lying between them. CDR1 is MGHDK and CDR2 is SYGVNS in the germline V gene. In nucleotides, the CDR3 is TGTGCCAGCAGTGAAGAAGGGGGGGGAACCTCCTACGAGCAGTACTTC. It specifies CASSEEGGGTSYEQYF.

The chain joins TRBV29-1 to TRBJ2-6, with TRBD1 as a possible D gene (6 bases). CDR1 is SQVTM, CDR2 ANQGSEA, per germline. The CDR3 loop spans 16 amino acids. Trimming cost V 5 bases and J 0 bases, with 14 bases left between them. CDR3 protein: CSVSRDTDSGANVLTF. CDR3 coding DNA: TGCAGCGTTAGCCGGGACACTGACTCTGGGGCCAACGTCCTGACTTTC.

The chain links TRBV5-4 to TRBJ1-2; 10 nucleotides line up with TRBD1. The CDR3 spans 12 residues. J was trimmed by 8 bases and V by 4 bases; bases with no gene match: 2. Germline V CDR1 and CDR2: SGHNT, YYREEE (reference sequence). In DNA, the CDR3 is TGTGCCAGCAGCCTGGGACAGGGGGGCTACACCTTC. As protein: CASSLGQGGYTF.

The chain employs TRBV6-6 and TRBJ1-1; 7 nucleotides line up with TRBD1. V was clipped by 5 bases and J by 8 bases; unmatched bases: 8. CDR1 and CDR2 (germline): MNHNY, SVGAGI (reference sequence). The CDR3 has 13 amino acids. In nucleotides, the CDR3 is TGTGCCAGCAGTCTAGACAGGGACCGAGAAGCTTTCTTT. Its translation is CASSLDRDREAFF.

The V gene is TRBV5-1, the J gene TRBJ2-2; 7 bases agree with TRBD1. V lost 0 bases, J lost 1 base, and 3 bases stayed unmatched. The CDR3 is 16 residues long. Germline V gene lookup returns CDR1 SGHRS and CDR2 YFSETQ. The CDR3 loop is CASSLDRGRNTGELFF. The CDR3 DNA follows: TGCGCCAGCAGCTTGGATAGGGGGCGGAACACCGGGGAGCTGTTTTTT.

The gene calls are TRBV4-2 and TRBJ2-7, with D tentatively TRBD1 (6 bases). The V gene's germline CDR1 is LGHNA and CDR2 YNFKEQ. The CDR3 length is 15 residues. Trimming took off 4 bases at V and 1 base at J, with 14 bases between the two ends. The CDR3 reads CASSPSETGSYEQYF. The DNA of the CDR3 is TGTGCCAGCAGCCCATCCGAGACAGGTTCCTACGAGCAGTACTTC.

The chain is built from TRBV19 and TRBJ1-1; the D is unclear. The CDR3 sequence is 15 residues long. V was trimmed by 1 base and J by 2 bases, leaving 11 bases between them. The V gene's germline CDR1 is LNHDA and CDR2 SQIVND (reference sequence). The CDR3 DNA reads as TGTGCCAGTAGTATAGGGGTGACGGCCAACACTGAAGCTTTCTTT. Its translation: CASSIGVTANTEAFF.

J is TRBJ2-7 and V is TRBV11-2; no definite D call. Germline CDR1 reads SGHAT; CDR2 reads FQNNGV. The CDR3 has 15 amino acids. Trimming stripped 1 base from V and 3 bases from J, with 13 bases between. The CDR3 region is CASSLVYGSHYEQYF. CDR3 DNA sequence: TGTGCCAGCAGCTTAGTTTATGGCAGTCACTACGAGCAGTACTTC.

The chain has TRBV7-9 and TRBJ1-3; no clear D gene. This CDR3 is built from 17 residues. Per the germline V gene, CDR1 is SEHNR and CDR2 is FQNEAQ (reference sequence). The V gene lost 2 bases and the J gene lost 4 bases, with 18 bases spanning the gap. The CDR3 bases are TGTGCCAGCAGCTTATTCTCCAGGCCGGCGACAGGAAACACCATATATTTT. This sequence encodes CASSLFSRPATGNTIYF.

The chain couples TRBV2 to TRBJ1-6; D not resolved. The CDR3 totals 15 residues. Trimming shortened V by 2 bases and J by 13 bases, and 18 bases separated the two germline ends. Germline V gene lookup returns CDR1 SNHLY and CDR2 FYNNEI. As DNA, the CDR3 is TGTGCCAGCAGTGAAAACTCGATTCCCCTGAGGCCCCTCCACTTT. It specifies CASSENSIPLRPLHF.

The chain recombines TRBV19 with TRBJ1-1; no firm D call. The CDR3 totals 13 residues. The germline V and J ends were trimmed by 4 bases and 7 bases, with 13 bases remaining between them. From germline, CDR1 is LNHDA and CDR2 SQIVND (reference sequence). The chain's CDR3 is CASSTEGRREAFF. In DNA form, the CDR3 reads TGTGCCAGTAGTACGGAAGGGAGGCGTGAAGCTTTCTTT.

This rearrangement joins TRBV7-9 to TRBJ1-2; 8 bases match TRBD1. Germline V gene data show CDR1 as SEHNR and CDR2 as FQNEAQ (reference sequence). The CDR3 is 16 amino acids. The J segment lost 0 bases and the V segment lost 4 bases, leaving 7 bases of the junction unmatched. The CDR3 here is CASSSWDRPTNYGYTF. As DNA, the CDR3 is TGTGCCAGCAGCTCCTGGGACAGGCCCACTAACTATGGCTACACCTTC.

The chain uses TRBV7-2 and TRBJ2-5, with D perhaps matching TRBD1 (5 bases). V dropped 1 base and J dropped 1 base, with 7 bases sitting between them. The CDR3 runs to 14 residues. Germline loops: CDR1 SGHTA, CDR2 FQGNSA. CDR3 coding DNA: TGTGCCAGCAGCTTAGTGACAGTCCAAGAGACCCAGTACTTC. It codes for CASSLVTVQETQYF.

J is TRBJ2-7 and V is TRBV4-1; D might be TRBD2 (6 bases). The CDR3 has 15 residues. V lost 1 base to trimming and J lost 7 bases, with 17 bases between them. In germline, CDR1 is MGHRA, CDR2 YSYEKL. CDR3 nucleotide sequence: TGCGCCAGCAGCCAAGCGGGACTTCCTACGGGGGAGCAGTACTTC. Protein: CASSQAGLPTGEQYF.

The chain combines TRBV28 with TRBJ2-1; TRBD1 matches at 7 bases. The length of the CDR3 is 16 residues. The ends lost 4 bases at V and 5 bases at J; junction bases unmatched: 11. Germline-derived CDR1 and CDR2 are MDHEN and SYDVKM. The CDR3, as DNA: TGTGCCAGCAGTTCCGGGACAGATCCATTTGACAATGAGCAGTTCTTC. Translation: CASSSGTDPFDNEQFF.